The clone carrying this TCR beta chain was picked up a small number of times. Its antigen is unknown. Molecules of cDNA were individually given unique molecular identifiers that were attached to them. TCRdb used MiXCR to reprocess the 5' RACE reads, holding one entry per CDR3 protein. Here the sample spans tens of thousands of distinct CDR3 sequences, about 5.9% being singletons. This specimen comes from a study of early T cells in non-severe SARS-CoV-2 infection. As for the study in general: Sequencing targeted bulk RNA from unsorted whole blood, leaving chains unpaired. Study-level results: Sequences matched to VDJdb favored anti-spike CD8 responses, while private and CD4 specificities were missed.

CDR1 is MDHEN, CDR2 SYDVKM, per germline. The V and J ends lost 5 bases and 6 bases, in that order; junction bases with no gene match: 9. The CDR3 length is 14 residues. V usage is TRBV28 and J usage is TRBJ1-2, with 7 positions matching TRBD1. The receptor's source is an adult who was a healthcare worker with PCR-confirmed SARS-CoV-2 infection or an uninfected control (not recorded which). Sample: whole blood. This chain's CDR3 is CASSPFDREDGYTF. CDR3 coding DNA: TGTGCCAGCAGTCCATTCGACAGGGAGGATGGCTACACCTTC.